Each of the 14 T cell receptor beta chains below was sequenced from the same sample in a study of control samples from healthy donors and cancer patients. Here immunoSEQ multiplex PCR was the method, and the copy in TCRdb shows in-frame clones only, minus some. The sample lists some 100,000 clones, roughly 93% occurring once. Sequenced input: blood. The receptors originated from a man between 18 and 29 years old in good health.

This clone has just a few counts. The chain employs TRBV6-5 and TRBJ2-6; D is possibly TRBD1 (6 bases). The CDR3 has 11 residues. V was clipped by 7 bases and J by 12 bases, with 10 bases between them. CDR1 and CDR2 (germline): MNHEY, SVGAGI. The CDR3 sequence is CASTQQGVLTF. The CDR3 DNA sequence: TGTGCCAGCACCCAACAGGGCGTCCTGACTTTC.

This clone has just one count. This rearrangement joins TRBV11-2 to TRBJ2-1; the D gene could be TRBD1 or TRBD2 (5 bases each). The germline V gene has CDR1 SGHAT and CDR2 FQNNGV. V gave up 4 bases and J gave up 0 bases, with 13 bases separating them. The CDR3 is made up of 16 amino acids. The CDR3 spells CASSSGARSSYNEQFF. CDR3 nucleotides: TGTGCCAGCAGCTCCGGGGCTAGGAGCTCCTACAATGAGCAGTTCTTC.

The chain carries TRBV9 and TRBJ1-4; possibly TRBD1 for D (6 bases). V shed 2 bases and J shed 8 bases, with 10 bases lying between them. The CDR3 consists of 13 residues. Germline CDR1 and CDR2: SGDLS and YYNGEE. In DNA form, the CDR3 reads TGTGCCAGCAGCGTGGGGGGCGCGGAAAAACTGTTTTTT. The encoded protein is CASSVGGAEKLFF.

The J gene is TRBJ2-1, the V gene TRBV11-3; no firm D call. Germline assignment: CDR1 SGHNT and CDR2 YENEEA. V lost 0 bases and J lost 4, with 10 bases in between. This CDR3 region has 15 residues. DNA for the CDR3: TGTGCCAGCAGCTTAGAGGGCTCGTCTTACAATGAGCAGTTCTTC. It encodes CASSLEGSSYNEQFF.

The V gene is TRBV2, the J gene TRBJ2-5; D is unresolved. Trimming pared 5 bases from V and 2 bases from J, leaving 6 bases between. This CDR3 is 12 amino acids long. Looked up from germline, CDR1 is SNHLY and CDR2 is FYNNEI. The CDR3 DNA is TGTGCCAGCAGTAGACCACAAGAGACCCAGTACTTC. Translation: CASSRPQETQYF.

Written as DNA, the CDR3 is TGTGCCAGCAGCTATGGACAGGGCGGGGAGCTGTTTTTT. This codes for CASSYGQGGELFF. The chain combines TRBV5-5 with TRBJ2-2; 8 bases map to TRBD1. This CDR3 has 13 amino acids. Looked up from germline, CDR1 is SGHKS and CDR2 is YYEKEE (reference sequence). J lost 7 bases, V lost 3 bases, and 2 bases had no gene match.

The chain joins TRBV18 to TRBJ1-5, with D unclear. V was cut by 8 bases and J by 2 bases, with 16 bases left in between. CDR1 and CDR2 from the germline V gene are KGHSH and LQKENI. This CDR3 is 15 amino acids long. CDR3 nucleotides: TGTGCCAGCACCGCCGATGTCTTTGGCAATCAGCCCCAGCATTTT. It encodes CASTADVFGNQPQHF.

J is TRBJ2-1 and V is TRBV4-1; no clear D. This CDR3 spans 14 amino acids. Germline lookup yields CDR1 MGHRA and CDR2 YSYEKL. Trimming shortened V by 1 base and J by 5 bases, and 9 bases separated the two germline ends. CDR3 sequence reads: CASSQGQKNNEQFF. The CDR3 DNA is TGCGCCAGCAGCCAAGGGCAGAAGAACAATGAGCAGTTCTTC.

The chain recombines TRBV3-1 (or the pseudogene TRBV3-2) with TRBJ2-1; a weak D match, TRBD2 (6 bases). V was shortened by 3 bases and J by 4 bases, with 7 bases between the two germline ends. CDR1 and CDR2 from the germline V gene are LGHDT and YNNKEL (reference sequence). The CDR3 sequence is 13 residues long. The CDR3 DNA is TGTGCCAGCAGCCACGGGAGTTACAATGAGCAGTTCTTC. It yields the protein CASSHGSYNEQFF.

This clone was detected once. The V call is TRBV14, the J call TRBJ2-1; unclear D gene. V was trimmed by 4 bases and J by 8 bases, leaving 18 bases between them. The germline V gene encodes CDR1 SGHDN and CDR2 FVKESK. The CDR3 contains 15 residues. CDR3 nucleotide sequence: TGTGCCAGCAGCCTTTGGACCACTCCACTTGATGAGCAGTTCTTC. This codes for CASSLWTTPLDEQFF. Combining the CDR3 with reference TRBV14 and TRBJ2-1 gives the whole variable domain EAGVTQFPSHSVIEKGQTVTLRCDPISGHDNLYWYRRVMGKEIKFLLHFVKESKQDESGMPNNRFLAERTGGTYSTLKVQPAELEDSGVYFCASSLWTTPLDEQFFGPGTRLTVL.

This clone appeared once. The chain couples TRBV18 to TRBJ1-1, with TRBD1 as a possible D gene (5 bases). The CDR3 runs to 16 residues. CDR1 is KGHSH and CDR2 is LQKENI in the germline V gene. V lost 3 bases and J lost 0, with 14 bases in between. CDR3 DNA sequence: TGTGCCAGCTCACCTCCGGGACGGAGCATGAACACTGAAGCTTTCTTT. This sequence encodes CASSPPGRSMNTEAFF.

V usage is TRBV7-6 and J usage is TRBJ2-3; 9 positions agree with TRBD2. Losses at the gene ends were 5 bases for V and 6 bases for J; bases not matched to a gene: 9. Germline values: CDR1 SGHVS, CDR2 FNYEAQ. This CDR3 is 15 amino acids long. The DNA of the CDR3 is TGTGCCAGCAGCCCCGGGGTAGCGGGAGAGGATACGCAGTATTTT. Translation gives CASSPGVAGEDTQYF.

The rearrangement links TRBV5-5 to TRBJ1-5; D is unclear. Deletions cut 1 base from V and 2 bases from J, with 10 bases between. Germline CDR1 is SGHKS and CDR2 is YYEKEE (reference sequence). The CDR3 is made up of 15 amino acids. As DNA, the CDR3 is TGTGCCAGCAGCTTGTTGTGGCAGGGCAATCAGCCCCAGCATTTT. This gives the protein CASSLLWQGNQPQHF.

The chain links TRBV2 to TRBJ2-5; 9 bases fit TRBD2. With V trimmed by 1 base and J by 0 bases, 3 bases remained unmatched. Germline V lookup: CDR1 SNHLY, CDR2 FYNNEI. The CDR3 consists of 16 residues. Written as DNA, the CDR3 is TGTGCCAGCAGTGAAGGGGTAGCGGGGGACCAAGAGACCCAGTACTTC. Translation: CASSEGVAGDQETQYF. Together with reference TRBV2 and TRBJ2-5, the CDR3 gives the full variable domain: EPEVTQTPSHQVTQMGQEVILRCVPISNHLYFYWYRQILGQKVEFLVSFYNNEISEKSEIFDDQFSVERPDGSNFTLKIRSTKLEDSAMYFCASSEGVAGDQETQYFGPGTRLLVL.